These T cell receptor beta chains were read from a single sample in a study of T cell responses to AZD1222 COVID-19 vaccine. Assay: immunoSEQ multiplex PCR; the TCRdb copy retains only in-frame clones and omits some. The sample has approximately 130,000 clones; approximately 85% are singletons. Sequenced here: peripheral blood, sampled 28 days after the second dose of the MenACWY control vaccine. The source is an adult who received the MenACWY meningococcal vaccine as a control. CDR3s include the opening cysteine and the closing phenylalanine or tryptophan. The order of the fields is CDR3 DNA, CDR3 protein, clone size, V gene, D gene, J gene. A D gene is named only where the DNA matches it firmly. For some rows the clone size is stated as once, few or many, or as a class when expanded; others skip it.

cdr3_nt: TGTGCCAGCAGGACAGGGGGCGGTCTCCCCTACGAGCAGTACTTC; cdr3_aa: CASRTGGGLPYEQYF; clone_size: .; v_call: TRBV6-5; d_call: TRBD1; j_call: TRBJ2-7
cdr3_nt: TGTGCCAGCAGCTTAGCGGCGGAAAACATTCAGTACTTC; cdr3_aa: CASSLAAENIQYF; clone_size: .; v_call: TRBV11-2; d_call: .; j_call: TRBJ2-4
cdr3_nt: TGTGCCACCAGTGATCCCGGCGAAGGGCATGAGCAGTTCTTC; cdr3_aa: CATSDPGEGHEQFF; clone_size: .; v_call: TRBV24-1; d_call: .; j_call: TRBJ2-1
cdr3_nt: TGTGCCAGCAGCTGGGGGGGCCGGTCTAGCGTCGGGGAGCTGTTTTTT; cdr3_aa: CASSWGGRSSVGELFF; clone_size: .; v_call: TRBV5-4; d_call: .; j_call: TRBJ2-2
cdr3_nt: TGCGCCAGCAGCCAAGGACAGCGCAACACAGATACGCAGTATTTT; cdr3_aa: CASSQGQRNTDTQYF; clone_size: once; v_call: TRBV4-1; d_call: .; j_call: TRBJ2-3
cdr3_nt: TGTGCCAGCAGCCCTCAGGGACGTGGGACGGCCGATGAAAAACTGTTTTTT; cdr3_aa: CASSPQGRGTADEKLFF; clone_size: once; v_call: TRBV6-2/TRBV6-3; d_call: .; j_call: TRBJ1-4
cdr3_nt: TGTGCCAGCAGTTCGGGCCTGAATTCACCCCTCCACTTT; cdr3_aa: CASSSGLNSPLHF; clone_size: .; v_call: TRBV28; d_call: .; j_call: TRBJ1-6
cdr3_nt: TGTGCCAGTAGTGTGGGTGGCAATCAGCCCCAGCATTTT; cdr3_aa: CASSVGGNQPQHF; clone_size: .; v_call: TRBV19; d_call: .; j_call: TRBJ1-5
cdr3_nt: TGTGCCACCAGCAGAGATTTTGATACGCAGTATTTT; cdr3_aa: CATSRDFDTQYF; clone_size: .; v_call: TRBV15; d_call: .; j_call: TRBJ2-3
cdr3_nt: TGTGCCAGCAGCTTGGGGGGAGGGACTGAAGCTTTCTTT; cdr3_aa: CASSLGGGTEAFF; clone_size: few; v_call: TRBV5-4; d_call: .; j_call: TRBJ1-1
cdr3_nt: TGTGCCAGCAGCTTAGGGGTTCTGAGCAATCAGCCCCAGCATTTT; cdr3_aa: CASSLGVLSNQPQHF; clone_size: .; v_call: TRBV7-2; d_call: .; j_call: TRBJ1-5
cdr3_nt: TGCAGTGCTAGTTCTAGCGGGGGCGTGGCCACAGATACGCAGTATTTT; cdr3_aa: CSASSSGGVATDTQYF; clone_size: .; v_call: TRBV20-1; d_call: TRBD2; j_call: TRBJ2-3
cdr3_nt: TGTGCCAGCAGCCAGAGACTGCAGCCCCAGCATTTT; cdr3_aa: CASSQRLQPQHF; clone_size: .; v_call: TRBV7-2; d_call: .; j_call: TRBJ1-5
cdr3_nt: TGTGCCAGCAGTTTCCGTGGACAGGGGGCCCCTCGGACTGAAGCTTTCTTT; cdr3_aa: CASSFRGQGAPRTEAFF; clone_size: once; v_call: TRBV27; d_call: TRBD1; j_call: TRBJ1-1
cdr3_nt: TGTGCCAGCAGTTATGAAATTTCAACCCGGACTGAAGCTTTCTTT; cdr3_aa: CASSYEISTRTEAFF; clone_size: .; v_call: TRBV6-6; d_call: .; j_call: TRBJ1-1
cdr3_nt: TGTGCCAGCACCCCTTTCGGGACATTGGGCAATCAGCCCCAGCATTTT; cdr3_aa: CASTPFGTLGNQPQHF; clone_size: .; v_call: TRBV28; d_call: .; j_call: TRBJ1-5
cdr3_nt: TGTGCCAGCAGTCTTTTAGCGGAGCACGGAGATACGCAGTATTTT; cdr3_aa: CASSLLAEHGDTQYF; clone_size: .; v_call: TRBV6-5; d_call: .; j_call: TRBJ2-3
cdr3_nt: TGTGCCAGCAGCCCCGGGACGCTTAATTCACCCCTCCACTTT; cdr3_aa: CASSPGTLNSPLHF; clone_size: .; v_call: TRBV5-5; d_call: .; j_call: TRBJ1-6
cdr3_nt: TGTGCCAGCAGCCTCAGGAACAGGGGAGACTATGGCTACACCTTC; cdr3_aa: CASSLRNRGDYGYTF; clone_size: .; v_call: TRBV5-4; d_call: TRBD1; j_call: TRBJ1-2
cdr3_nt: TGCGCCAGCAGCCCGGGACTCCTAACGAGGAATGAGCAGTTCTTC; cdr3_aa: CASSPGLLTRNEQFF; clone_size: .; v_call: TRBV4-3; d_call: .; j_call: TRBJ2-1
cdr3_nt: TGTGCCAGCAGTCCAGACAGGGGCTTCCCTGGCTACACCTTC; cdr3_aa: CASSPDRGFPGYTF; clone_size: .; v_call: TRBV28; d_call: TRBD1; j_call: TRBJ1-2
cdr3_nt: TGTGCCAGCAGCTTCTGGACTAGCGGGGGGGCACATACGCAGTATTTT; cdr3_aa: CASSFWTSGGAHTQYF; clone_size: once; v_call: TRBV5-4; d_call: TRBD2; j_call: TRBJ2-3
cdr3_nt: TGTGCCAGCAGCCCCCTAGGGTCCTATGGCTACACCTTC; cdr3_aa: CASSPLGSYGYTF; clone_size: .; v_call: TRBV14; d_call: .; j_call: TRBJ1-2
cdr3_nt: TGTGCCAGTTCGGCGGGTCCCTATAATTCACCCCTCCACTTT; cdr3_aa: CASSAGPYNSPLHF; clone_size: .; v_call: TRBV6-5; d_call: .; j_call: TRBJ1-6
cdr3_nt: TGTGCCAGCAGTGAAGAGGGGGTAGCGGGAGGCCCCTACGAGCAGTACTTC; cdr3_aa: CASSEEGVAGGPYEQYF; clone_size: .; v_call: TRBV2; d_call: TRBD2; j_call: TRBJ2-7
cdr3_nt: TGTGCCAGCAGTTTAGTCGGCTCCCAAGAGACCCAGTACTTC; cdr3_aa: CASSLVGSQETQYF; clone_size: .; v_call: TRBV27; d_call: .; j_call: TRBJ2-5
cdr3_nt: TGTGCCAGCAGCCGTCCAATGGATGAGCAGTTCTTC; cdr3_aa: CASSRPMDEQFF; clone_size: .; v_call: TRBV7-8; d_call: .; j_call: TRBJ2-1
cdr3_nt: TGTGCCACCAGTAAGGGCAGGGAGACTGAAGCTTTCTTT; cdr3_aa: CATSKGRETEAFF; clone_size: .; v_call: TRBV24-1; d_call: .; j_call: TRBJ1-1
cdr3_nt: TGTGCCAGCAGCGACTCTGGGGCCAACGTCCTGACTTTC; cdr3_aa: CASSDSGANVLTF; clone_size: .; v_call: TRBV27; d_call: .; j_call: TRBJ2-6
cdr3_nt: TGTGCCAGCAGCCCACGAAGACACCCTGGGTCAGATACGCAGTATTTT; cdr3_aa: CASSPRRHPGSDTQYF; clone_size: .; v_call: TRBV9; d_call: .; j_call: TRBJ2-3
cdr3_nt: TGTGCCAGCAGACCTCGGACAGGGTCGGATGTTCCCCAAGAGACCCAGTACTTC; cdr3_aa: CASRPRTGSDVPQETQYF; clone_size: once; v_call: TRBV6-2/TRBV6-3; d_call: TRBD1; j_call: TRBJ2-5
cdr3_nt: TGCGCCAGCAGCCAGAGGGGGCCCAATTCACCCCTCCACTTT; cdr3_aa: CASSQRGPNSPLHF; clone_size: .; v_call: TRBV4-3; d_call: TRBD1; j_call: TRBJ1-6
cdr3_nt: TGTGCCTGGGAGGTGGGGACAGAAAAAGCTTTCTTT; cdr3_aa: CAWEVGTEKAFF; clone_size: .; v_call: TRBV30; d_call: TRBD1; j_call: TRBJ1-1
cdr3_nt: TGTGCCAGCAGTCGACAGGTTATACCTTATGGCTACACCTTC; cdr3_aa: CASSRQVIPYGYTF; clone_size: few; v_call: TRBV2; d_call: .; j_call: TRBJ1-2
cdr3_nt: TGTGCCAGCAGTTTGTCGGTGAACACTGAAGCTTTCTTT; cdr3_aa: CASSLSVNTEAFF; clone_size: .; v_call: TRBV27; d_call: .; j_call: TRBJ1-1
cdr3_nt: TGTGCCAGCAGTATCGGACAGGGTAACTATGGCTACACCTTC; cdr3_aa: CASSIGQGNYGYTF; clone_size: few; v_call: TRBV6-5; d_call: TRBD1; j_call: TRBJ1-2
cdr3_nt: TGTGCCAGCAGCTTATTTACCGCATTATCAAACAATGAGCAGTTCTTC; cdr3_aa: CASSLFTALSNNEQFF; clone_size: .; v_call: TRBV11-1; d_call: .; j_call: TRBJ2-1
cdr3_nt: TGTGCCAGTAGTATGGGTCTAGCGGGGGCCCAAGAGACCCAGTACTTC; cdr3_aa: CASSMGLAGAQETQYF; clone_size: .; v_call: TRBV19; d_call: TRBD2; j_call: TRBJ2-5
cdr3_nt: TGTGCCAGCAGCGTTTACTCGGGGAGAATGAACACTGAAGCTTTCTTT; cdr3_aa: CASSVYSGRMNTEAFF; clone_size: .; v_call: TRBV11-2; d_call: .; j_call: TRBJ1-1
cdr3_nt: TGTGCCAGCAGCTCCGGGACAGGGTATTACGAGCAGTACTTC; cdr3_aa: CASSSGTGYYEQYF; clone_size: .; v_call: TRBV5-4; d_call: TRBD1; j_call: TRBJ2-7
cdr3_nt: TGTGCCAGCAGCATCGGGGCAGCGAACACTGAAGCTTTCTTT; cdr3_aa: CASSIGAANTEAFF; clone_size: .; v_call: TRBV3-1/TRBV3-2; d_call: .; j_call: TRBJ1-1
cdr3_nt: TGTGCCAGCAGCCACAGGGGGGGGGAGACCCAGTACTTC; cdr3_aa: CASSHRGGETQYF; clone_size: .; v_call: TRBV7-6; d_call: .; j_call: TRBJ2-5
cdr3_nt: TGTGCCAGCAGTCCAGGGACTAGAAGGGGGCAGTATTTT; cdr3_aa: CASSPGTRRGQYF; clone_size: .; v_call: TRBV7-2; d_call: TRBD2; j_call: TRBJ2-3
cdr3_nt: TGTGCCAGCAGCCCCAGGGGGACTAGCGCAACAGATACGCAGTATTTT; cdr3_aa: CASSPRGTSATDTQYF; clone_size: .; v_call: TRBV7-8; d_call: TRBD2; j_call: TRBJ2-3
cdr3_nt: TGTGCCAGCAGTCCGTTGGCAATTTCTGATCAGCCCCAGCATTTT; cdr3_aa: CASSPLAISDQPQHF; clone_size: .; v_call: TRBV28; d_call: .; j_call: TRBJ1-5
cdr3_nt: TGTGCCAGCAGCCCGGGGAGGGGGCGGGCAGATACGCAGTATTTT; cdr3_aa: CASSPGRGRADTQYF; clone_size: .; v_call: TRBV3-1/TRBV3-2; d_call: .; j_call: TRBJ2-3
cdr3_nt: TGTGCCAGCAGCCCATCAAGTGGGGCGGGAGGGGCCGAGCAGTACTTC; cdr3_aa: CASSPSSGAGGAEQYF; clone_size: .; v_call: TRBV11-3; d_call: TRBD2; j_call: TRBJ2-7
cdr3_nt: TGTGCCAGCAGCTTGCCCATCGGCAGGGGCTATGGCTACACCTTC; cdr3_aa: CASSLPIGRGYGYTF; clone_size: .; v_call: TRBV7-9; d_call: .; j_call: TRBJ1-2
cdr3_nt: TGTGCCAGCAGGCCCGCGGAAGGTGAGCAGTTCTTC; cdr3_aa: CASRPAEGEQFF; clone_size: .; v_call: TRBV13; d_call: .; j_call: TRBJ2-1
cdr3_nt: TGTGCCAGCAGCAAGGACAGCTACGAGCAGTACTTC; cdr3_aa: CASSKDSYEQYF; clone_size: .; v_call: TRBV12-3/TRBV12-4; d_call: .; j_call: TRBJ2-7
cdr3_nt: TGTGCCAGCAAAGCTGCGCAGGGGTCTGGAAACACCATATATTTT; cdr3_aa: CASKAAQGSGNTIYF; clone_size: .; v_call: TRBV6-5; d_call: .; j_call: TRBJ1-3
cdr3_nt: TGTGCCAGCAGCACCTTGGGTAAGCGGGGGTCAGTGAATGAGCAGTTCTTC; cdr3_aa: CASSTLGKRGSVNEQFF; clone_size: .; v_call: TRBV11-2; d_call: TRBD2; j_call: TRBJ2-1
cdr3_nt: TGTGCCACCAGCGACCGATGGCAGCCTTCTGGGGCCAACGTCCTGACTTTC; cdr3_aa: CATSDRWQPSGANVLTF; clone_size: few; v_call: TRBV15; d_call: .; j_call: TRBJ2-6
cdr3_nt: TGTGCCAGCAGTTGGGACACGACGTACAATGAGCAGTTCTTC; cdr3_aa: CASSWDTTYNEQFF; clone_size: .; v_call: TRBV6-5; d_call: .; j_call: TRBJ2-1